Shown below are 2 T cell receptor beta chains from a single sample sequenced in a study of lymphopenia after photon versus proton radiotherapy. Repertoires were generated with immunoSEQ multiplex PCR, while TCRdb's copy carries only in-frame clones and drops some. This sample has about 64,000 clones, with about 85% found just once. This specimen consisted of peripheral blood, obtained from a patient treated with proton-based radiotherapy. These receptors all stem from an elderly man with esophageal cancer.

This chain links TRBV7-8 with TRBJ1-1; possible D gene TRBD1, 6 bases. Germline CDR1 and CDR2: SGHVS and FQNEAQ. The CDR3 covers 14 residues. Trimming pared 0 bases from V and 4 bases from J, leaving 9 bases between. This CDR3 is CASSLAQGITEAFF. The CDR3 nucleotides are TGTGCCAGCAGCTTAGCACAGGGTATCACTGAAGCTTTCTTT. Together with reference TRBV7-8 and TRBJ1-1, the CDR3 gives the full variable domain: GAGVSQSPRYKVAKRGQDVALRCDPISGHVSLFWYQQALGQGPEFLTYFQNEAQLDKSGLPSDRFFAERPEGSVSTLKIQRTQQEDSAVYLCASSLAQGITEAFFGQGTRLTVV.

This clone has just one count. This sequence joins TRBV6-1 and TRBJ1-1; weak D call: TRBD1 (6 bases). The CDR3 is 16 amino acids. Germline V gives CDR1 MNHNS, CDR2 SASEGT. The germline V and J ends were trimmed by 3 bases and 4 bases, with 18 bases remaining between them. The CDR3 DNA reads as TGTGCCAGCAGTGATGCATTAGGGGGAGTGATCACTGAAGCTTTCTTT. It specifies CASSDALGGVITEAFF.